The TCR beta chain under discussion was sequenced for a study of Ad26.COV2.S vaccination and SARS-CoV-2 variants. Treatment noted: over 15 received Ad26.COV2.S at low or high dose, single or two shots; 5 received placebo; per-sample allocation not given. On day 63 after the first injection, vaccine and placebo recipients gave samples. The table came from immunoSEQ multiplex PCR; TCRdb's copy has only in-frame clones and leaves some out. The table has under 400,000 clones, around 90% seen once. The sequencing here drew on peripheral blood, taken in a trial of Ad26.COV2.S vaccine versus placebo. This TCR was recovered from a person between 18 and 59 years old who received the Ad26.COV2.S COVID-19 vaccine or a placebo.

This chain's CDR3 is CASSPRGDTEAFF. Written as DNA, the CDR3 is TGTGCCAGCAGCCCCAGGGGGGACACTGAAGCTTTCTTT. The V and J genes are TRBV27 and TRBJ1-1; TRBD1 matches at 7 bases. The CDR3 runs to 13 residues. The junction had 4 bases not matched to a gene; V was cut back by 6 bases and J by 3 bases. Germline V CDR1 and CDR2: MNHEY, SMNVEV (reference sequence).